The rows below give T cell receptor beta chains drawn from one sample of a study of T cells after yellow fever vaccination. TCRdb independently ran MiXCR on the 5' RACE reads; one entry per CDR3 protein. Here the sample spans 250,000 or so distinct CDR3 sequences, 6.9% being singletons. The sample in question was CD4+ T cells sorted from PBMCs, obtained 15 days after the yellow fever booster vaccination. The receptor set was obtained from a man aged 30 to 45 who received the YFV17D yellow fever vaccine. CDR3s include the opening cysteine and the closing phenylalanine or tryptophan. The D gene is left open where the match is weak. Clone size appears in some rows only: once, few, many, or a class for an expanded clone.

CDR3nt: TGCAGTGCACTGCGGGGAGGACCTAATCAGCCCCAGCATTTT
CDR3aa: CSALRGGPNQPQHF
j_gene: TRBJ1-5
abundance: once
v_gene: TRBV20-1
d_gene: -

CDR3nt: TGCGCCAGCAGACCCGCTAGCGGAACCTACAATGAGCAGTTCTTC
CDR3aa: CASRPASGTYNEQFF
j_gene: TRBJ2-1
abundance: few
v_gene: TRBV5-1
d_gene: TRBD2

CDR3nt: TGCGCCAGCAGCAGCGCAATCGGGCAGGGGTCGTACACCGGGGAGCTGTTTTTT
CDR3aa: CASSSAIGQGSYTGELFF
j_gene: TRBJ2-2
abundance: -
v_gene: TRBV5-1
d_gene: -

CDR3nt: TGTGCCAGCAGCGCACAGGGAATCGGCGGGCTTGAAGCTTTCTTT
CDR3aa: CASSAQGIGGLEAFF
j_gene: TRBJ1-1
abundance: many
v_gene: TRBV7-9
d_gene: -

CDR3nt: TGTGCCAGCAGTTTGGGACAGGCCCGCTCCTACGAGCAGTACTTC
CDR3aa: CASSLGQARSYEQYF
j_gene: TRBJ2-7
abundance: -
v_gene: TRBV12-3/TRBV12-4
d_gene: TRBD1

CDR3nt: TGTGCCAGCAGCTTATTTTTTATCGTTCATCAGGCAGCCGAAGAGACCCAGTACTTC
CDR3aa: CASSLFFIVHQAAEETQYF
j_gene: TRBJ2-5
abundance: few
v_gene: TRBV11-2
d_gene: -

CDR3nt: TGTGCCATCCGGACTAGCGACACAGATACGCAGTATTTT
CDR3aa: CAIRTSDTDTQYF
j_gene: TRBJ2-3
abundance: many
v_gene: TRBV10-3
d_gene: TRBD2

CDR3nt: TGCGCCAGCAGCTTGAACAGGGGAATTCTAGATACGCAGTATTTT
CDR3aa: CASSLNRGILDTQYF
j_gene: TRBJ2-3
abundance: -
v_gene: TRBV5-1
d_gene: TRBD1

CDR3nt: TGTGCCAGCAGCTTATTCCCAGGGGGCGATAGTAATGAGCAGTTCTTC
CDR3aa: CASSLFPGGDSNEQFF
j_gene: TRBJ2-1
abundance: many
v_gene: TRBV7-2
d_gene: TRBD1

CDR3nt: TGTGCCACCAGCTCTAGACGGGGATCCTTGGTGGACAAAAACATTCAGTACTTC
CDR3aa: CATSSRRGSLVDKNIQYF
j_gene: TRBJ2-4
abundance: -
v_gene: TRBV15
d_gene: -

CDR3nt: TGCAGCGTTGACCGCGGGGCCAGTACTGAAGCTTTCTTT
CDR3aa: CSVDRGASTEAFF
j_gene: TRBJ1-1
abundance: -
v_gene: TRBV29-1
d_gene: -

CDR3nt: TGCGCCAGCAGTCATGGCCCCCGAGCAGGTCAACTTACCGGACGGAACACCGGGGAGCTGTTTTTT
CDR3aa: CASSHGPRAGQLTGRNTGELFF
j_gene: TRBJ2-2
abundance: few
v_gene: TRBV23-1
d_gene: -

CDR3nt: TGTGCCAGCAGCCAAGGACTTCTAGGGGACTTTGCCTACGAGCAGTACTTC
CDR3aa: CASSQGLLGDFAYEQYF
j_gene: TRBJ2-7
abundance: -
v_gene: TRBV3-1
d_gene: -

CDR3nt: TGCAGTGCTCCCGATGGCTCCTATAATTCACCCCTCCACTTT
CDR3aa: CSAPDGSYNSPLHF
j_gene: TRBJ1-6
abundance: many
v_gene: TRBV20-1
d_gene: -

CDR3nt: TGCGCCAGCAGCCAAGATAGCGGGAGGGCCGGGGAGCAGTTCTTC
CDR3aa: CASSQDSGRAGEQFF
j_gene: TRBJ2-1
abundance: many
v_gene: TRBV4-1
d_gene: TRBD2

CDR3nt: TGCAGTGCTAGAGTGGGGGGTTTGGATACGCAGTATTTT
CDR3aa: CSARVGGLDTQYF
j_gene: TRBJ2-3
abundance: many
v_gene: TRBV20-1
d_gene: -

CDR3nt: TGCAGCGTCACCGGCACGGATATCTACGAGCAGTACTTC
CDR3aa: CSVTGTDIYEQYF
j_gene: TRBJ2-7
abundance: many
v_gene: TRBV29-1
d_gene: -

CDR3nt: TGCAGCGTTGATGGGTCCGGAAACACCATATATTTT
CDR3aa: CSVDGSGNTIYF
j_gene: TRBJ1-3
abundance: -
v_gene: TRBV29-1
d_gene: -

CDR3nt: TGTGCCAGCAGCTTACGCAGTTTCTCAACTGGGGCCAACGTCCTGACTTTC
CDR3aa: CASSLRSFSTGANVLTF
j_gene: TRBJ2-6
abundance: -
v_gene: TRBV7-9
d_gene: -

CDR3nt: TGCAGTGCTAGCCTCCCAGGGTCGACTGAAGCTTTCTTT
CDR3aa: CSASLPGSTEAFF
j_gene: TRBJ1-1
abundance: many
v_gene: TRBV20-1
d_gene: -

CDR3nt: TGTGCCAGCAGCTTGCCGGGACAGGGCGCAAATGAGCAGTTCTTC
CDR3aa: CASSLPGQGANEQFF
j_gene: TRBJ2-1
abundance: many
v_gene: TRBV5-6
d_gene: TRBD1